Listed here is a single T cell receptor (beta chain). The sample is drawn from a study of shared clonotypes between healthy human individuals. Naive CD4+ cells were CD45RA-selected; the remaining cells were memory. Profiling relied on immunoSEQ multiplex PCR, and the TCRdb table lists in-frame clones only, not all of them. The sample comprises about a million clones, 77% of which are singletons, and 0.89% rests with the top ten. Germline V CDR1 and CDR2: MGHRA, YSYEKL. The V and J ends lost 7 bases and 4 bases respectively, with 16 bases between them. This CDR3 is 14 amino acids long. This TCR came from a man aged 18 to 30 in good health. Some clones in this sample may be carry-over from other donors' samples. The chain joins TRBV4-1 to TRBJ1-2, with TRBD1 as a possible D gene (5 bases). The sample was memory CD4+ T cells from PBMCs. Subset defined: CD45RA-negative fraction. Here the CDR3 reads CASTRRGGSYGYTF. DNA of the CDR3: TGCGCCAGCACCCGGCGGGGGGGTTCCTATGGCTACACCTTC.